The T cell receptor (beta chain) under discussion was sequenced for a study of control samples from healthy donors and cancer patients. The CDR3 runs 18 residues. Unmatched junction bases numbered 15, after V lost 6 bases and J lost 4 bases. Per germline, CDR1 LNHDA and CDR2 SQIVND (reference sequence). The data were produced by immunoSEQ multiplex PCR, yet TCRdb's version contains in-frame clones alone and is incomplete. The sample records fewer than 85,000 clones, around 93% being singletons. The sequenced sample was blood. This receptor was obtained from a woman aged 25 to 39 in good health. The chain recombines TRBV19 with TRBJ1-5, with TRBD1 matching over 10 bases. CDR3 DNA: TGTGCCAGTAGCCCCCTCAGGGGACAGGGGAGGGGGAATCAGCCCCAGCATTTT. The encoded protein is CASSPLRGQGRGNQPQHF.